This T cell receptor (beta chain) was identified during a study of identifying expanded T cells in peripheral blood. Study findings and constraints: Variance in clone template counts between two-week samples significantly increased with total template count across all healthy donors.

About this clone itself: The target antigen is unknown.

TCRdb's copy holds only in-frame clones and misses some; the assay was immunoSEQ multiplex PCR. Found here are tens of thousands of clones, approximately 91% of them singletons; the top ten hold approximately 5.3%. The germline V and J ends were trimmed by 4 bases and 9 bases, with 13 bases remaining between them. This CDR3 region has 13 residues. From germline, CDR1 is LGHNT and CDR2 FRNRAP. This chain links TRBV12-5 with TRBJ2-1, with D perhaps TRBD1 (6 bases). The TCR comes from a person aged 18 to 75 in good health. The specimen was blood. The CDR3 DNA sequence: TGTGCTAGTGGTTGGGGCAGGGGTGGTGAGCAGTTCTTC. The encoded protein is CASGWGRGGEQFF.